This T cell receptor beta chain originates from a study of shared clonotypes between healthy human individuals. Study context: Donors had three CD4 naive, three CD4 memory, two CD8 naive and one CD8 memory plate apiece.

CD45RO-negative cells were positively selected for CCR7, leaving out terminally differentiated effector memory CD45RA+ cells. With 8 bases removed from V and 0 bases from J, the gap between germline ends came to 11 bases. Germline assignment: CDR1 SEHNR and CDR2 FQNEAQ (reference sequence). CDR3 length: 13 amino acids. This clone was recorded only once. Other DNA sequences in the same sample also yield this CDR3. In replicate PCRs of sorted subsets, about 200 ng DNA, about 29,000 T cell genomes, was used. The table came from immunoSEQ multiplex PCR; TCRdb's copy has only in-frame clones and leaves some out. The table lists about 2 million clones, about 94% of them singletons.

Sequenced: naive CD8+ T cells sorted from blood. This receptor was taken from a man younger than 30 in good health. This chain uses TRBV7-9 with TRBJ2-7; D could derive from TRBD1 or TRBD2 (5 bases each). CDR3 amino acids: CASRAGSSYEQYF. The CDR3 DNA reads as TGTGCCAGCCGTGCAGGGAGCTCCTACGAGCAGTACTTC.